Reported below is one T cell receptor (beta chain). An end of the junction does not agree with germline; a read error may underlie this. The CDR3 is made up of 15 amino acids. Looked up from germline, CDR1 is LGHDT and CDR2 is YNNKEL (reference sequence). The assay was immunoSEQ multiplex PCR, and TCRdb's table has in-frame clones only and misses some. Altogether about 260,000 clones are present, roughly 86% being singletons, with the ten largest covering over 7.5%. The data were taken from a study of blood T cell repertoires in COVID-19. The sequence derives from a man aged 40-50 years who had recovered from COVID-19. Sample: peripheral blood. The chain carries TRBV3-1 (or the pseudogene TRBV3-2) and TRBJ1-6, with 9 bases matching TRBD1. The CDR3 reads CASSQVGTGHSPLHF. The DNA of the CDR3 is TGTGCCAGCAGTCAAGTTGGGACAGGGCATTCACCCCTCCACTTT.